This TCR beta chain was identified in a study of tumor and adjacent non-tumor tissue in lung cancer (dated by TCRdb to about 2018). About the full investigation: Of the cohort, more than ten patients had adenocarcinoma, 2 had squamous cell carcinoma and 1 had small cell lung cancer. Among the approximately 15 patients, ages ranged from roughly 31 to 85 years, roughly ten were men and 5 were women, and disease was TNM stage I to III. Sequencing generated a total of more than 100 million productive TCRbeta reads, averaging roughly 4.2 million reads per sample. The study compared bulk TCRbeta repertoires from lung tumor tissue and matched distant non-tumor lung tissue of about 14 lung cancer patients. Some 31 paired specimens, one tumor and one normal lung sample per patient, were profiled by TCRbeta CDR3 sequencing.

Study-level results and caveats: Only roughly 16 patients were in the cohort, and the authors stated that larger samples and more detailed clinical data are needed. A significantly larger cumulative share of the repertoire was made up by the top 100 clones in normal lung than in tumor tissue. Significantly higher TCR diversity was found in younger patients, and higher tumor TCR diversity was associated with shorter overall and disease-free survival. The methods do not name the sequencing platform or mention unique molecular identifiers. Significantly higher TCR diversity (inverse Simpson) was observed in tumor tissue than in normal lung tissue (about 410 vs 180, P = 0.0075, Mann-Whitney U test). Peripheral blood was not sequenced, so blood TCRbeta repertoires in these lung cancer patients were not examined.

Bulk unsorted tissue served as the source for RNA extraction, and RNA quality was assessed using a NanoDrop ND-1000 and an Agilent 2100. The donors were newly diagnosed lung cancer patients admitted for thoracic surgery in China from August to November 2014 who had not received prior chemotherapy. Patients with previous radiotherapy or chemotherapy, or with another concurrent cancer, were excluded from the study. Pieces of surgical tissue measuring roughly 1-2.2 cm3 were kept in RNAlater solution and held at -80 degrees C until needed. A note on this clonotype: Its antigen remains unidentified. No much larger clone is present one base from it, and per-base qualities are unavailable.

Counted from cysteine to phenylalanine, this CDR3 has 17 amino acids. The entry retains the CDR3 DNA only, 51 bases that are in frame from base 1. As encoded in the germline V gene, CDR1 is LGHNA while CDR2 is YNFKEQ. The germline V end is reduced by 4 bases and the J end by 6 bases; junction bases left unmatched: 13. Receptor libraries were prepared by multiplex PCR. TCRdb names Illumina HiSeq 2500 as the instrument used. TCRbeta libraries were constructed through three rounds of nested PCR with primers (Table S4) according to protocols adapted from ARM-PCR. Before sequencing, PCR products in the 200-500 bp range were cut out of the gel and cleaned up using the QIAquick gel extraction kit. Concerning the study's data processing: Trimmomatic was used to clean the reads, FLASH merged the cleaned reads into complete CDR3 sequences, and MiTCR assigned the sequences to V(D)J germline segments. VDJtools was used to compute clonal diversity as the inverse Simpson's index. Productive reads were defined as in-frame sequences without a premature stop codon. The public reads were quality trimmed at Q25 with fastp and then assembled into clones with MiXCR by TCRdb, keeping productive beta chains. Rows with one shared CDR3 protein collapse into an entry with the most common genes and DNA. The authors' filters were not applied to this entry. A total of about 120,000 distinct CDR3 sequences appear in this sample, roughly 84% of them only once. Of the sample, 20% to 25% is held by the ten largest clones.

What was sequenced was lung tumor tissue. The rearranged chain carries TRBV4-2 and TRBJ2-2; 8 central bases correspond to TRBD2. The sequence was collected from an older man with non-small cell lung cancer. CDR3 reads: CASSLYGRGANAGELFF. The nucleotide sequence is TGTGCCAGCAGCCTGTATGGGCGGGGGGCCAACGCCGGGGAGCTGTTTTTT.